These 6 T cell receptor beta chains were sequenced from one sample in a study of blood T cell repertoires in COVID-19. Clones were read by immunoSEQ multiplex PCR, and TCRdb kept only the in-frame ones, dropping some. The sample contains about 370,000 clones, 80% to 95% of which appear only once. Sample: PBMCs or T cells enriched from blood (not recorded which). Every receptor here comes from a woman aged 35 to 49 who had been exposed to COVID-19.

The chain links TRBV27 to TRBJ2-1; a possible D gene is TRBD1 (5 bases). The CDR3 length is 13 residues. The germline CDR1 and CDR2 sequences are MNHEY and SMNVEV (reference sequence). Trimming left V 4 bases short and J 7 bases short, with 11 bases between. CDR3 residues: CASSSLRGNEQFF. CDR3 nucleotides: TGTGCCAGCAGTTCACTTAGGGGTAATGAGCAGTTCTTC.

The rearrangement joins TRBV11-2 to TRBJ2-2; TRBD1 is a possible D gene (5 bases). CDR1 SGHAT and CDR2 FQNNGV come from the germline V gene. This CDR3 is 16 amino acids long. Trimming stripped 3 bases from V and 5 bases from J, with 16 bases between. As DNA, the CDR3 is TGTGCCAGCAGCTTTCTGGGCAGGGTGGGGACCGGGGAGCTGTTTTTT. This translates into CASSFLGRVGTGELFF.

The sample holds one count of this clone. The chain uses TRBV5-4 and TRBJ2-3; TRBD2 matches at 8 bases. Germline V gene sequence: CDR1 SGHNT, CDR2 YYREEE (reference sequence). The trim removed 1 base at V and 6 bases at J, leaving 7 bases unmatched. The CDR3 consists of 15 residues. The CDR3 DNA reads as TGTGCCAGCAGCTTGACTAGCGGAATGTGGGATACGCAGTATTTT. This encodes CASSLTSGMWDTQYF.

This chain links TRBV2 with TRBJ2-2; D uncertain. CDR1 and CDR2 (germline): SNHLY, FYNNEI. V dropped 4 bases and J dropped 0 bases, with 9 bases sitting between them. There are 15 residues in the CDR3. In DNA, the CDR3 is TGTGCCAGCAGTGCACAGACAACGAACACCGGGGAGCTGTTTTTT. Its translation is CASSAQTTNTGELFF.

CDR3 loop: CASSLAIDGQGATEAFF. CDR3 DNA: TGCGCCAGCAGCTTGGCCATCGATGGACAGGGGGCAACTGAAGCTTTCTTT. J is TRBJ1-1 and V is TRBV5-1, with TRBD1 identical over 11 bases. CDR1 is SGHRS and CDR2 is YFSETQ in the germline V gene. Losses at the gene ends were 0 bases for V and 5 bases for J; bases not matched to a gene: 9. The CDR3 is made up of 17 amino acids.

This clone was found a few times. At one boundary the junction diverges from the germline segment, which might be a read error. V is TRBV5-6 and J is TRBJ1-6; no firm D call. The CDR3 has 12 residues. Germline CDR1 is SGHDT and CDR2 is YYEEEE. The CDR3 sequence is CASSLAGYRKFF. Here the CDR3 DNA reads TGTGCCAGCAGCTTGGCTGGATACAGAAAATTTTTT.